This entry concerns a single T cell receptor beta chain. Its recognized antigen is unknown. Base quality data are lacking; no much larger clone is found one base away. The CDR3 contains 14 residues, cysteine and phenylalanine counted. The retained sequence is limited to the CDR3, 42 bases, with the frame set at the first base. V loses 7 bases, J loses 8 bases, and the germline ends lie 18 bases apart. The germline V gene supplies CDR1 ENHRY and CDR2 SYGVKD. The donors were roughly 39 Caucasian individuals from Russia, aged roughly 6 to 90 years, who were systemically healthy. Around 10 milliliters of peripheral blood were collected from each donor into EDTA-treated Vacutainer tubes. PBMCs were isolated by Ficoll-Paque density-gradient centrifugation, with at least 7 million obtained per sample. Total RNA was extracted from PBMCs with Trizol reagent, with at least 6 micrograms obtained per sample. Naive CD45RAhigh/CD27high T cell percentages were measured by flow cytometry on a PBMC aliquot from every donor.

Library preparation was by 5' RACE. The instrument given in TCRdb is Illumina HiSeq 2500. A second PCR of roughly 6 to 12 cycles was performed with a sample-barcoded 5' primer and a J-beta primer mix. A unique molecular identifier was introduced onto each TCR beta cDNA molecule by a template-switch 5' adaptor carrying 12 random nucleotides. At least 3 million CDR3-containing paired-end reads were obtained from each sample. First-strand cDNA synthesis was performed from all RNA using the Mint cDNA synthesis kit, with priming by a TRBC-specific oligonucleotide. Following uracil-DNA glycosylase treatment, all cDNA underwent a first 18-cycle PCR with the universal primers M1SS and BC2_uni_R. As for the original processing: For normalization, 1 million high-quality reads, each with a distinct molecular identifier, were randomly selected from each sample. Instead of being binned into consensus sequences, reads that shared molecular identifiers were thrown out. MiTCR, set to a Q25 quality threshold and the strictest error-elimination algorithm, was used for CDR3 identification, clonotype clustering and error correction. A nonparametric unseen species model with Euler transformation was used to estimate a lower bound on total TCR beta diversity. TCRdb trimmed public reads at Q25 via fastp, called clones via MiXCR and kept in-frame beta chains. Entries are consolidated by CDR3 protein sequence, retaining the most common genes and DNA. The V and J calls shown here were made by TCRdb, not taken from the authors' results. The sample table contains over 950,000 distinct CDR3 sequences; only one count was recorded for roughly two fifths of them. About an eighth of the sample goes to the ten largest clones.

This specimen belongs to a study of blood T cells in healthy people across ages (dated by TCRdb to the mid-2010s). The study in broad terms: Template switching captured roughly one uniquely barcoded TCR beta cDNA molecule per two T cells in model experiments. Age-related changes in TCR beta repertoire diversity were measured in the study by deep sequencing normalized with unique cDNA molecular identifiers. The donors were divided into four age groups: young (average around 17 years), middle-aged (about 41), aged (about 62) and long-lived (nearly 85). To avoid experimental bias, donors of different ages were randomly spread across the sequencing lanes. Two additional independent replicas of 1 million unique cDNA reads from the same blood draw were analyzed for two donors (one aged 18 to 29 and one aged 80 or older).

Points the paper makes about the study in general: Compared with the aged group, the long-lived group had more naive CD4+ T cells, fewer expanded clones and increased TCR diversity, suggesting age selection. The percentage of naive T cells measured by flow cytometry correlated strongly with observed TCR beta diversity. As age increased, observed TCR beta diversity per million T cells dropped in a roughly linear way, and a significant reduction was already evident by age around 41. Estimates of total diversity based on one million sequenced T cells were considered lower bounds and underestimates. Because profiling used bulk unsorted PBMCs, naive and antigen-experienced compartments could not be compared conclusively. Donor CMV infection status was unknown, potentially confounding age-related changes in expanded clonotypes.

The sample comprised blood. The sequence was collected from a man between 18 and 29 years old in good health. The chain was built from TRBV10-3 and TRBJ2-1; no D gene is confidently identified. The nucleotide sequence is given as TGTGCCATCAACCAAGACCGGGCCAAAGATGAGCAGTTCTTC. Translated, it reads CAINQDRAKDEQFF.